This is a list of T cell receptor beta chains from one sample in a study of regulatory T cells in long-lasting Graves disease. TCRdb passed the multiplex PCR reads through MiXCR, listing each CDR3 protein once. The sample carries around 420,000 distinct CDR3 sequences, roughly 15% recorded once. These data also featured in a second study, about T cells in Graves' hyperthyroidism and ophthalmopathy.

The starting material was peripheral blood mononuclear cells (PBMCs), obtained at new diagnosis, from a patient treated with antithyroid drugs. Receptor source: a woman aged 40-49 years with Graves disease. The CDR3 runs from the conserved cysteine through the conserved F or W. Each record gives: clone size, D gene, V gene, J gene, CDR3 DNA, CDR3 protein. The D gene is left open where the match is weak. Clone size is given for some rows only: seen once, a few or many times, or a class if the clone is expanded.

size: many
D: TRBD1
V: TRBV12-3/TRBV12-4
J: TRBJ1-5
DNA: TGTGCCAGCAGTCCGACAGGGGGAATAAGTCAGCCCCAGCATTTT
CDR3: CASSPTGGISQPQHF

size: .
D: TRBD1
V: TRBV7-9
J: TRBJ2-1
DNA: TGTGCCAGCAGCGCACCGAAGGACAGGGCAACAATGATCGAGCAGTTCTTC
CDR3: CASSAPKDRATMIEQFF

size: few
D: .
V: TRBV5-4
J: TRBJ2-5
DNA: TGTGCCAGCTTGGAAGGGGCTGGACTCCAAGAGACCCAGTACTTC
CDR3: CASLEGAGLQETQYF

size: many
D: TRBD1
V: TRBV6-5
J: TRBJ1-4
DNA: TGTGCCAGCAGTTACTCGGGACAGGGGGCGACTAATGAAAAACTGTTTTTT
CDR3: CASSYSGQGATNEKLFF

size: many
D: .
V: TRBV7-8
J: TRBJ2-1
DNA: TGTGCCAGCAGCTTAGATTGGGGGAACAATGAGCAGTTCTTC
CDR3: CASSLDWGNNEQFF

size: few
D: .
V: TRBV5-6
J: TRBJ1-5
DNA: TGTGCCAGCAAGAAAGGGATGGTGGACAATCAGCCCCAGCATTTT
CDR3: CASKKGMVDNQPQHF

size: few
D: TRBD1
V: TRBV19
J: TRBJ1-1
DNA: TGTGCCGGTAGGAAACAGGGGCCCGACGAGGCTTTCTTT
CDR3: CAGRKQGPDEAFF

size: many
D: TRBD2
V: TRBV7-9
J: TRBJ2-4
DNA: TGTGCCAGCAGCCTAAAACCCCGGGGACTAGCGGGAGGATCAAACATTCAGTACTTC
CDR3: CASSLKPRGLAGGSNIQYF

size: few
D: TRBD2
V: TRBV20-1
J: TRBJ2-7
DNA: TGCAGTGCTAGAGATGGGAGGGAGGGCCTCTACGAGCAGTACTTC
CDR3: CSARDGREGLYEQYF

size: many
D: TRBD2
V: TRBV11-3
J: TRBJ2-7
DNA: TGTGCCAGCAGTCCACTAGCGGGCTACGAGCAGTACTTC
CDR3: CASSPLAGYEQYF

size: many
D: TRBD1
V: TRBV5-1
J: TRBJ2-7
DNA: TGCGCCAGCAGCCGGGACAGGGATCGCTACGAGCAGTACTTC
CDR3: CASSRDRDRYEQYF

size: many
D: .
V: TRBV5-1
J: TRBJ1-1
DNA: TGCGCCAGCAGACCTAGCTCGATGCGGGGGAACACTGAAGCTTTCTTT
CDR3: CASRPSSMRGNTEAFF

size: many
D: TRBD2
V: TRBV3-1
J: TRBJ2-2
DNA: TGTGCCAGCAGCCAAGGGCTAGCGGGGGCCATCGCGAACACCGGGGAGCTGTTTTTT
CDR3: CASSQGLAGAIANTGELFF

size: many
D: TRBD1
V: TRBV28
J: TRBJ2-1
DNA: TGTGCCAGCAGTTTAACCGGGACAGGGGGCTTATATGAGCAGTTCTTC
CDR3: CASSLTGTGGLYEQFF

size: .
D: .
V: TRBV6-1
J: TRBJ2-7
DNA: TGTGCCCGCATTACAAGGGGAGATCTCCCCTACGAGCAGTACTTC
CDR3: CARITRGDLPYEQYF

size: few
D: .
V: TRBV4-1
J: TRBJ1-1
DNA: TGCGCCAGCAGCCCTGGCGGACGCCTGAACACTGAAGCTTTCTTT
CDR3: CASSPGGRLNTEAFF

size: .
D: .
V: TRBV19
J: TRBJ1-4
DNA: TGTGCCAGTAGTATTTCGGGGGTGACTCAAGAAAAACTGTTTTTT
CDR3: CASSISGVTQEKLFF

size: .
D: .
V: TRBV30
J: TRBJ2-3
DNA: TGTGCCTGGAGTTTCCCTAGCACAGATACGCAGTATTTT
CDR3: CAWSFPSTDTQYF